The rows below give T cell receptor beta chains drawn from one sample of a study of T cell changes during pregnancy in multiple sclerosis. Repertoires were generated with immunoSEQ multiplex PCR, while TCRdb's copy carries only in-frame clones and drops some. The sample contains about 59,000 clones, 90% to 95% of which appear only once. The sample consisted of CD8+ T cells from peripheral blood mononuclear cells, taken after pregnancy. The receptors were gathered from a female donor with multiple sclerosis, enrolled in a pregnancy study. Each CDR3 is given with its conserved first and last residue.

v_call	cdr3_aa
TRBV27	CASRLGSYNEQFF
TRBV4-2	CASSPREATFTDTQYF
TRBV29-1	CSVEDVGGSYNEQFF
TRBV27	CASSLKASGEQFF
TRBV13	CASSPESGKTQYF
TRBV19	CASSIGLGRIDGYTF
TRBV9	CASSPGLAGGTDTQYF
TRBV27	CASSWVRGNEQFF
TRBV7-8	CASSPGGGSYEQYF
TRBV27	CASSFGLAGDEQYF
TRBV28	CASSLFFGGLAASYEQYF
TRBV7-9	CASSIASRGLNTEAFF
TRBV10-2	CASSDGTEQFF
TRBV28	CASSLRGQGPYEQYF
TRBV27	CASSKGLDWEGRGFETQYF
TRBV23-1	CASSQSGTGKAGGYSDTQYF
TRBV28	CATRLEVNTEAFF
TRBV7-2	CASSLASGEYNEQFF
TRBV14	CASSQDRSGQSYEQYF
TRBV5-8	CASSQPGTGSYEQYF
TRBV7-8	CASSLQGTFDQPQHF
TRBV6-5	CASSYSDRASEQYF
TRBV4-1	CASSQGALGLGTEAFF
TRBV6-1	CASRGMTVPGNTIYF
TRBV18	CASSTGVAAYEQYF
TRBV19	CASSSHPATGNEQFF
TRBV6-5	CASRLPGGKVDEQYF
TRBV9	CASSVAGGANEQFF
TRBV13	CASSPKPGTSGRAPYEQYF
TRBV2	CASRLAGGPNKWSTDTQYF
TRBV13	CASSLGVGATWNEQFF
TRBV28	CASSLLGDYGYTF
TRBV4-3	CASSQDGAGWGGDTQYF
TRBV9	CASSPTAQNTEAFF
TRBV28	CASSPPGGGGETQYF
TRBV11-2	CASRGASYEQYF
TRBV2	CASRPGAGELFF
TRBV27	CASSLSEKWGRGYEQYF
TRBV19	CASIGQGPNTDTQYF
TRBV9	CASSDHRGRLGATNEKLFF
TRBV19	CASSITISITEAFF
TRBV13	CASSLGSGSGYNEQFF
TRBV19	CASTTSGSHEQYF
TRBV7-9	CASSPRGGATYEQYF
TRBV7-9	CASSPPGTGGTEAFF
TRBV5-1	CASSLYTLNSPLHF
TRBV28	CASSSLPGQGPGGEEKLFF
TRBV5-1	CASSTPGTRLAGELFF
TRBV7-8	CASSLRTGASYEQYF